A selection of T cell receptor beta chains follows, all from one sample in a study of blood T cells in healthy people across ages. TCRdb independently ran MiXCR on the 5' RACE reads; one entry per CDR3 protein. The sample holds about 1.8 million distinct CDR3 sequences, around 50% seen once. Sequenced sample: blood. Receptors were obtained from a middle-aged woman in good health. The CDR3 runs from the conserved cysteine through the conserved F or W. D genes are given only for firm matches. Some rows mark clone size as missing; the rest say once, few, many or name a class of expanded clone.

D gene: TRBD1
V gene: TRBV12-3/TRBV12-4
J gene: TRBJ1-4
clone size: .
CDR3 length: 14
CDR3 protein: CASRNRGPNEKLFF
CDR3 DNA: TGTGCCAGTAGGAACAGGGGTCCTAATGAAAAACTGTTTTTT

D gene: .
V gene: TRBV5-1
J gene: TRBJ2-1
clone size: .
CDR3 length: 20
CDR3 protein: CASSLAGSGGNLHAYNEQFF
CDR3 DNA: TGCGCCAGCAGCTTGGCCGGCTCAGGGGGGAATCTTCATGCCTACAATGAGCAGTTCTTC

D gene: .
V gene: TRBV7-9
J gene: TRBJ2-7
clone size: few
CDR3 length: 14
CDR3 protein: CASSRYRVSYEQYF
CDR3 DNA: TGTGCCAGCAGTCGTTACAGGGTCTCCTACGAGCAGTACTTC

D gene: TRBD2
V gene: TRBV20-1
J gene: TRBJ2-5
clone size: .
CDR3 length: 15
CDR3 protein: CSAHRTSGGTEGQYF
CDR3 DNA: TGCAGTGCTCACCGGACTAGCGGGGGAACGGAAGGCCAGTACTTC

D gene: .
V gene: TRBV11-2
J gene: TRBJ1-4
clone size: few
CDR3 length: 16
CDR3 protein: CASSPGRRDLNEKLFF
CDR3 DNA: TGTGCCAGCAGCCCCGGTAGAAGGGACCTTAATGAAAAACTGTTTTTT

D gene: TRBD1
V gene: TRBV6-4
J gene: TRBJ2-7
clone size: .
CDR3 length: 14
CDR3 protein: CASSTGVRGYEQYF
CDR3 DNA: TGTGCCAGCAGTACAGGGGTGAGAGGGTACGAGCAGTACTTC

D gene: .
V gene: TRBV4-1
J gene: TRBJ1-6
clone size: once
CDR3 length: 17
CDR3 protein: CASSQGVGAGNNSPLHF
CDR3 DNA: TGCGCCAGCAGCCAAGGCGTCGGGGCAGGGAATAATTCACCCCTCCACTTT

D gene: TRBD2
V gene: TRBV4-2
J gene: TRBJ2-1
clone size: .
CDR3 length: 17
CDR3 protein: CASSLWTSGGDVDEQFF
CDR3 DNA: TGTGCCAGCAGCCTTTGGACTAGCGGGGGGGATGTCGATGAGCAGTTCTTC

D gene: .
V gene: TRBV10-3
J gene: TRBJ1-2
clone size: .
CDR3 length: 15
CDR3 protein: CAIEADGGRRGGYTF
CDR3 DNA: TGTGCCATCGAAGCGGACGGGGGGCGCCGTGGTGGCTACACCTTC

D gene: TRBD1
V gene: TRBV5-6
J gene: TRBJ1-1
clone size: .
CDR3 length: 15
CDR3 protein: CASSLPDRVGTEAFF
CDR3 DNA: TGTGCCAGCAGCTTACCTGACAGGGTCGGAACTGAAGCTTTCTTT

D gene: .
V gene: TRBV7-2
J gene: TRBJ1-4
clone size: few
CDR3 length: 15
CDR3 protein: CASSPLTVGNEKLFF
CDR3 DNA: TGTGCCAGCAGCCCATTGACAGTCGGTAATGAAAAACTGTTTTTT